This record concerns one T cell receptor (beta chain) sequence. The antigen is not known. Clones were read by immunoSEQ multiplex PCR, and TCRdb kept only the in-frame ones, dropping some. The sample comprises about 2.1 million clones, about 93% of which are singletons, and approximately 1.7% rests with the top ten. This CDR3 has 14 amino acids. V was cut by 6 bases and J by 7 bases, with 16 bases left in between. Per the germline V gene, CDR1 is SGHTA and CDR2 is FQGTGA. The naive CD8 subset, CD45RO-negative cells positively selected for CCR7, excluded terminally differentiated effector memory CD45RA+ cells. Donation came from healthy HIV-negative adults that had no recent acute infections or vaccinations. This entry is derived from a study of shared clonotypes between healthy human individuals. General study findings and limits: Researchers found naive subsets generally carried larger estimated richness than memory subsets. Blood alone was sampled, and tissue repertoires likely differ. The sharing of about 5.3% of naive CD4 clonotypes was seen across several donors.

The sequenced sample consisted of naive CD8+ T cells from PBMCs. This chain uses TRBV7-3 with TRBJ2-1; D ambiguous. The receptor was isolated from a young man in good health. Some clones in this sample may be carry-over from other donors' samples. CDR3 DNA: TGTGCCAGCAGTCCCACTATCCGGGCGAATGAGCAGTTCTTC. Translated, it gives CASSPTIRANEQFF.